These T cell receptor beta chains were read from a single sample in a study of metastatic and nonmetastatic thyroid tumors. TCRdb reassembled clones from the PCR reads with MiXCR. The sample has about 9,400 clones; under 40% are singletons. The specimen sequenced was adjacent normal tissue. The receptors were gathered from a female donor with papillary thyroid cancer or a benign thyroid nodule (not recorded which). Some clones in this sample may be carry-over from other donors' samples. Both conserved end residues are part of each CDR3. A D gene is named only where the DNA matches it firmly. Expanded clones get a size class; other rows say once, few or many, or leave the size out.

J | size | D | V | DNA | CDR3
TRBJ1-1 | few | . | TRBV6-5 | TGTGCCAGCAGTTACTTGAGGGCTGGGTACACTGAAGCTTTCTTT | CASSYLRAGYTEAFF
TRBJ2-1 | many | . | TRBV6-1 | TGTGCCAGCAGCCTTAGCGAAGGTGGTTACAATGAGCAGTTCTTC | CASSLSEGGYNEQFF
TRBJ2-3 | medium-sized | . | TRBV2 | TGTGCCAGCAGTGAATTTGTCCCTAGCGCTAGAGGTACGCAGTATTTT | CASSEFVPSARGTQYF
TRBJ2-7 | large | . | TRBV2 | TGTGCCAGCAGTGAAGGGGGAGCCGCCTACGAGCAGTACTTC | CASSEGGAAYEQYF
TRBJ1-5 | few | TRBD1 | TRBV28 | TGTGCCAGCAGACCGCAGGGGGCGTCTCAACAGCCCCAGCATTTT | CASRPQGASQQPQHF
TRBJ2-7 | . | TRBD2 | TRBV6-1 | TGTGCCAGCAGGCTAGCGGGAGGGCCTCACGAGCAGTACTTC | CASRLAGGPHEQYF
TRBJ2-1 | . | . | TRBV6-6 | TGTGCCAGCAGTTACTCCCTTGAGCAGTTCTTC | CASSYSLEQFF
TRBJ1-3 | many | . | TRBV7-8 | TGTGCCAGCATCCCGGGGAGCTCTGGAAACACCATATATTTT | CASIPGSSGNTIYF
TRBJ2-7 | few | TRBD1 | TRBV6-2/TRBV6-3 | TGTGCCAGCAGTTACTCGCGGTCTACGCCTGGGACAGCCGCTTCCTACGAGCAGTACTTC | CASSYSRSTPGTAASYEQYF
TRBJ2-7 | few | TRBD2 | TRBV6-2/TRBV6-3 | TGTGCCAGCATTCTTTCTAGGGGCGGGGGGGCCTACGAGCAGTACTTC | CASILSRGGGAYEQYF
TRBJ1-2 | medium-sized | TRBD1 | TRBV7-2 | TGTGCCAGCAGCCCTAGGGGACAGGGAGTTTATGGCTACACCTTC | CASSPRGQGVYGYTF
TRBJ2-7 | medium-sized | TRBD2 | TRBV9 | TGTGCCAGCAGCGTTAGCGGGGTCTCCTACGAGCAGTACTTC | CASSVSGVSYEQYF
TRBJ2-7 | . | TRBD2 | TRBV3-1 | TGTGCCATCAGCCAAGAGGGGACTACCTACGAGCAGTACTTC | CAISQEGTTYEQYF
TRBJ2-2 | large | . | TRBV2 | TGTGCCAGCAGTGGCTCCCTCGGCCGGGAGCTGTTTTTT | CASSGSLGRELFF
TRBJ2-7 | few | . | TRBV6-1 | TGTGCCAGCAGTGAAGACGGTATCAGCTCCTACGAGCAGTACTTC | CASSEDGISSYEQYF
TRBJ2-3 | . | . | TRBV9 | TGTGCCAGCGGGGATAACAGGGCAGATACGCAGTATTTT | CASGDNRADTQYF
TRBJ1-4 | . | . | TRBV5-1 | TGCGCCAGCAGCTTGGCGACGGTTAATGAAAAACTGTTTTTT | CASSLATVNEKLFF
TRBJ2-7 | . | . | TRBV7-8 | TGTGCCAGCAGTCTTAAGACAGTCGACTACGAGCAGTACTTC | CASSLKTVDYEQYF
TRBJ2-7 | . | TRBD1 | TRBV12-3/TRBV12-4 | TGTGCCAGCAGCCAACTGGGACAGGCAGCTTCCTACGAGCAGTACTTC | CASSQLGQAASYEQYF
TRBJ1-2 | few | TRBD1 | TRBV6-1 | TGTGCCAGCGGGGGACAGTTTTATGGCTACACCTTC | CASGGQFYGYTF
TRBJ2-3 | few | . | TRBV6-1 | TGTGCCAGCAGTCCATCTACTACTAGTACGGATACTCAGTATTTT | CASSPSTTSTDTQYF
TRBJ2-7 | . | TRBD1 | TRBV13 | TGTGCCAGCAGCTTAGGACAGGGGTTTACCTTC | CASSLGQGFTF
TRBJ1-6 | . | . | TRBV19 | TGTGCCAGTAAGGACGGCCTTAATTCACCCCTCCACTTT | CASKDGLNSPLHF
TRBJ1-6 | medium-sized | TRBD1 | TRBV27 | TGTGCCAGCAGTTTATCCCGGGACAGCGTTAATTCACCCCTCCACTTT | CASSLSRDSVNSPLHF
TRBJ2-5 | . | . | TRBV14 | TGTGCCAGCAGCCAAGATTACGGGTGGCAAGAGACCCAGTACTTC | CASSQDYGWQETQYF
TRBJ1-5 | . | . | TRBV27 | TGTGCCAGCAGTTTATCCCCGGGCAATCAGCCCCAGCATTTT | CASSLSPGNQPQHF
TRBJ2-1 | few | TRBD2 | TRBV9 | TGTGCCAGCAGCGGGGGGCCGGGACTAGTATTGCATGAGCAGTTCTTC | CASSGGPGLVLHEQFF
TRBJ1-6 | many | . | TRBV2 | TGTGCCAGCAGTGAAGCGCCGGACTCTAGGACCCTCCACTTT | CASSEAPDSRTLHF
TRBJ2-3 | . | TRBD2 | TRBV5-1 | TGCGCCAGCAGCTTGGGACTAGCGGGAGGTAGCACAGATACGCAGTATTTT | CASSLGLAGGSTDTQYF
TRBJ2-3 | many | TRBD1 | TRBV5-4 | TGTGCCAGCAGCTACGAAAATGGGACAGGGGTATCAGATACGCAGTATTTT | CASSYENGTGVSDTQYF
TRBJ2-7 | medium-sized | . | TRBV7-9 | TGTGCCAGCAGCCTCGCGCGTGGGGTGAGGTACGAGCAGTACTTC | CASSLARGVRYEQYF
TRBJ1-1 | large | TRBD1 | TRBV19 | TGTGCCAGTAGAAGCAGGGGGGGGAACACTGAAGCTTTCTTT | CASRSRGGNTEAFF
TRBJ1-6 | . | . | TRBV18 | TGTGCCAGCTCACCCCTTCGTGATTCACCCCTCCACTTT | CASSPLRDSPLHF
TRBJ2-7 | . | . | TRBV5-8 | TGTGCCAGCAGCTTCTTATTGGGGGGCGAGCAGTACTTC | CASSFLLGGEQYF
TRBJ2-3 | few | . | TRBV6-1 | TGTGCCAGCAGGAACTACAGGGTCTCCGCGAGCGATACGCAGTATTTT | CASRNYRVSASDTQYF
TRBJ2-5 | few | TRBD2 | TRBV4-1 | TGCGCCAGCAGCCAAGATGCGGGAATGCGAGCGGGAGGAGGAGGAGAGACCCAGTACTTC | CASSQDAGMRAGGGGETQYF
TRBJ2-7 | few | . | TRBV19 | TGTGCCAGTAGCAAAAGATCCTACTACGAGCAGTACTTC | CASSKRSYYEQYF
TRBJ2-7 | few | . | TRBV6-2/TRBV6-3 | TGTGCCAGCAGTTACTCGAGGTCTAACCACGAGCAGTACTTC | CASSYSRSNHEQYF
TRBJ2-2 | . | . | TRBV19 | TGTGCCAGTACCCCGGACCGGGCCGGGGAGCTGTTTTTT | CASTPDRAGELFF
TRBJ2-1 | . | . | TRBV11-2 | TGTGCCAGCAGTCTCCGGGCGGAAAGCTCCTACAATGAGCAGTTCTTC | CASSLRAESSYNEQFF
TRBJ2-7 | few | . | TRBV6-1 | TGTGCCACCATGCCAAGGGCCCGGGGGGCCGAGCAGTACTTC | CATMPRARGAEQYF
TRBJ1-2 | few | . | TRBV30 | TGTGCCTGGAGTGTACAACGAGTCGGGGGGAGCGGCTACACCTTC | CAWSVQRVGGSGYTF
TRBJ2-4 | few | TRBD2 | TRBV11-3 | TGTGCCAGCAGCCCCACTAGCGGGATTAACATTCAGTACTTC | CASSPTSGINIQYF
TRBJ2-3 | medium-sized | TRBD2 | TRBV6-4 | TGTGCCAGCAGTGACTACGGGAGGGCCACAGATACGCAGTATTTT | CASSDYGRATDTQYF
TRBJ2-2 | . | . | TRBV7-2 | TGTGCCAGCAGCTTAGTGGGGTCCGTCACCGGGGAGCTGTTTTTT | CASSLVGSVTGELFF
TRBJ2-7 | . | TRBD2 | TRBV5-1 | TGCGCCAGCAGCCCCAGCGGGAGCACCTACGAGCAGTACTTC | CASSPSGSTYEQYF
TRBJ1-1 | . | TRBD1 | TRBV28 | TGTGCCAGCAGGGGGACAGGGGCCACTGAAGCTTTCTTT | CASRGTGATEAFF
TRBJ2-7 | . | TRBD1 | TRBV5-5 | TGTGCCAGCATCTCCACGTCCGGGACAGGGGTCGAGCAGTACTTC | CASISTSGTGVEQYF
TRBJ2-3 | . | TRBD2 | TRBV20-1 | TGCAGTGCTATGGGACTAGCGGGATGCTTAGTCACATATACGCAGTATTTT | CSAMGLAGCLVTYTQYF
TRBJ1-4 | . | TRBD1 | TRBV7-2 | TGTGCCAGCAGCCCAGTCGGGACAGGGGATGAAAAACTGGTTTTT | CASSPVGTGDEKLVF
TRBJ1-5 | . | . | TRBV2 | TGTGCCAGCAGTGTTTCGGGGATGAGCAATCATGCCCTGCATTTT | CASSVSGMSNHALHF